A selection of T cell receptor beta chains follows, all from one sample in a study of blood T cell repertoires in COVID-19. The method was immunoSEQ multiplex PCR; TCRdb's version includes in-frame clones alone and lacks a portion of them. The table includes under 300,000 clones, approximately 79% detected once. The sequenced sample consisted of peripheral blood. The origin of the receptors is a woman older than 75 with active or convalescent COVID-19. Each CDR3 is given with its conserved first and last residue.

CDR3 protein | J gene | V gene
CASSLGLAGAFSGANVLTF | TRBJ2-6 | TRBV27
CASSGGRDIEQFF | TRBJ2-1 | TRBV2
CASSYGSGGITGELFF | TRBJ2-2 | TRBV6-5
CASSIGTSGYNEQFF | TRBJ2-1 | TRBV10-1
CASSPLTSWTGEETQYF | TRBJ2-5 | TRBV7-9
CASSRDSYNEQFF | TRBJ2-1 | TRBV10-1
CASSRVQGGPYEQYF | TRBJ2-7 | TRBV3-1/TRBV3-2
CASSLRGPDTQYF | TRBJ2-3 | TRBV3-1/TRBV3-2
CATRGTGSAEAFF | TRBJ1-1 | TRBV27
CASISGSGTGGETQYF | TRBJ2-5 | TRBV19
CAGQGVGNTIYF | TRBJ1-3 | TRBV28